Shown below are 2 T cell receptor beta chains from a single sample sequenced in a study of cytomegalovirus exposure and HLA in healthy donors. PCR primers comprised 60 Vbeta and 13 Jbeta primers. Assay used: immunoSEQ multiplex PCR; TCRdb lists only in-frame clones, some missing. The sample carries approximately 100,000 clones, about 74% recorded once. Sequencing input: PBMCs. These receptor sequences come from a female donor in good health and CMV-seronegative.

This clone was seen only a few times. V is TRBV5-4 and J is TRBJ1-1, with D unresolved. Per germline, CDR1 SGHNT and CDR2 YYREEE (reference sequence). V lost 4 bases and J 1 base, leaving 8 bases between the germline ends. This CDR3 contains 13 residues. The DNA for the CDR3 is TGTGCCAGCAGCCGGAGGGAGAACACTGAAGCTTTCTTT. Translating it yields CASSRRENTEAFF.

This clone appeared once. The chain joins TRBV6-1 to TRBJ1-4, with 9 bases that match TRBD1. CDR3 length: 14 residues. Germline V gene data show CDR1 as MNHNS and CDR2 as SASEGT. Germline trimming cut 5 bases from V and 8 bases from J; bases unmatched to any gene: 6. The CDR3 DNA reads TGTGCCAGCAGTCAGGACAGGGGAAACGAAAAACTGTTTTTT. Its translation is CASSQDRGNEKLFF.